The following is a TCR beta chain sequence with its context. This sample stems from a study of blood T cell repertoires in COVID-19. Study as a whole: Samples came from the United States, Italy and Spain, spanning acute and convalescent COVID-19.

CDR1 MNHEY and CDR2 SVGAGI come from the germline V gene. Trimming shortened V by 6 bases and J by 4 bases, and 16 bases separated the two germline ends. The CDR3 has 15 amino acids. Generated by immunoSEQ multiplex PCR, the TCRdb table keeps only in-frame clones and is missing some. The table records about 250,000 clones, roughly 84% of them present only once. V is TRBV6-5 and J is TRBJ1-5, with D perhaps TRBD1 (5 bases). The receptor comes from a woman between 40 and 50 years old who had recovered from COVID-19. The sample was peripheral blood. CDR3 nucleotide sequence: TGTGCCAGCAGCGGGGGTCTGCTTCATAATCAGCCCCAGCATTTT. Residues: CASSGGLLHNQPQHF.